This TCR beta chain came from a study of CD8 T cells in ankylosing spondylitis. Findings of the study overall: Ankylosing spondylitis blood seemed to carry a telltale TCR beta motif made of fewer than 10 highly homologous variants. Several of the motif variants were reported before in synovial fluid and blood from reactive arthritis. Disease-associated clonotypes exhibited CD8+ identity and were relatively infrequent in peripheral blood. Reportedly, matched ankylosing spondylitis synovial fluid was significantly enriched for disease-linked clones.

Concerning this clonotype itself: Its target is unknown.

Molecular-barcoded quantitative 5'-RACE produced these TCR beta libraries. Via MiXCR, TCRdb re-called the 5' RACE reads, giving one row per CDR3 protein. In the table there are around 450,000 distinct CDR3 sequences, around 26% of which are singletons. Trimming cost V 6 bases and J 5 bases, with 26 bases left between them. The CDR3 has 18 amino acids. Per germline, CDR1 LGHDT and CDR2 YNNKEL (reference sequence). This chain joins TRBV3-1 and TRBJ1-3, with D maybe TRBD1 (5 bases). The TCR originated in a male donor with ankylosing spondylitis. Sample: blood, either unsorted or a sorted T cell fraction (not recorded which). The CDR3, as DNA: TGTGCCAGCAGGGCGAGCAGGGACCTATCGCCTTGGAGAAACACCATATATTTT. Its translation: CASRASRDLSPWRNTIYF.